These T cell receptor beta chains were read from a single sample in a study of early T cells in non-severe SARS-CoV-2 infection. One entry per CDR3 protein, called by TCRdb with MiXCR from the 5' RACE reads. The sample lists about 50,000 distinct CDR3 sequences, roughly an eighth occurring once. Sequences were derived from whole blood, sampled at baseline. These receptors all stem from an adult who was a healthcare worker with PCR-confirmed SARS-CoV-2 infection or an uninfected control (not recorded which). Each CDR3 is given with its conserved first and last residue. D genes are given only for firm matches. Clone sizes are given selectively: once, few, many, or a class where the clone is expanded.

d_gene | j_gene | v_gene | abundance | CDR3aa
TRBD2 | TRBJ2-5 | TRBV28 | NA | CASSPGGLAGGRGETQYF
TRBD1 | TRBJ2-4 | TRBV5-3 | NA | CARSFGPGGAAPRDQYF
NA | TRBJ2-7 | TRBV7-9 | many | CASSLGDRVHEQYF
NA | TRBJ2-3 | TRBV6-5 | medium-sized | CASSYPGTDTQYF
TRBD1 | TRBJ2-3 | TRBV2 | few | CASSGKTSRDRGDTQYF
TRBD2 | TRBJ2-1 | TRBV5-1 | NA | CASSLGTSGSLRNEQFF
NA | TRBJ1-2 | TRBV20-1 | NA | CSAGQRTDNYGYTF
NA | TRBJ2-3 | TRBV7-9 | NA | CASSFKSGDRADTQYF
NA | TRBJ1-1 | TRBV20-1 | few | CSAPRTVMNTEAFF
NA | TRBJ2-5 | TRBV7-9 | many | CASSPRGPETQYF
NA | TRBJ2-7 | TRBV20-1 | many | CSAPKSGIEQYF
TRBD2 | TRBJ2-7 | TRBV11-2 | few | CASSFATGLAGSSYEQYF
NA | TRBJ1-1 | TRBV11-2 | many | CASSLDGAVKAFF
NA | TRBJ2-3 | TRBV20-1 | many | CSVPGRSTDTQYF
NA | TRBJ1-2 | TRBV3-1 | many | CASSQTGSYGYTF
NA | TRBJ2-1 | TRBV7-3 | many | CASSLTGGNEQFF
TRBD2 | TRBJ2-1 | TRBV7-2 | many | CASSLPGLADTYNEQFF
NA | TRBJ1-4 | TRBV12-3/TRBV12-4 | NA | CASSLGQNEKLFF
NA | TRBJ2-7 | TRBV11-1 | NA | CASSPDPSYEQYF
TRBD2 | TRBJ2-1 | TRBV7-9 | many | CASSLEVAGRGNEQFF
TRBD2 | TRBJ2-1 | TRBV6-6 | few | CASSYGSGRPNNEQFF
TRBD2 | TRBJ2-3 | TRBV6-5 | once | CASSSSGYPDTQYF
NA | TRBJ2-7 | TRBV20-1 | NA | CSARKLLAYEQYF
NA | TRBJ1-3 | TRBV12-3/TRBV12-4 | NA | CASSDGTWNTIYF
TRBD2 | TRBJ2-3 | TRBV20-1 | many | CSASGLAGVPGRDTQYF
TRBD1 | TRBJ2-5 | TRBV11-2 | NA | CASSFGTDQETQYF